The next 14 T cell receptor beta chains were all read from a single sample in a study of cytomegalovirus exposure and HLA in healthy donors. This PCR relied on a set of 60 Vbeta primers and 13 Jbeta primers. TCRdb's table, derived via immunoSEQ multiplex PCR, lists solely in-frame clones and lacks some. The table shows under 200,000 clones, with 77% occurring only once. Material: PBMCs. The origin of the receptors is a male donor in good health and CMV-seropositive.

Here the CDR3 DNA reads TGTGCCACCAGCAGAGATCCCCGGTTCACCGAGCAGTACTTC. Translated, it gives CATSRDPRFTEQYF. V gene TRBV15 combines with J gene TRBJ2-5; the D is unclear. The J call may be incorrect, as the DNA end agrees better with TRBJ2-7. This CDR3 has 14 residues. In germline, CDR1 is LNHNV, CDR2 YYDKDF (reference sequence).

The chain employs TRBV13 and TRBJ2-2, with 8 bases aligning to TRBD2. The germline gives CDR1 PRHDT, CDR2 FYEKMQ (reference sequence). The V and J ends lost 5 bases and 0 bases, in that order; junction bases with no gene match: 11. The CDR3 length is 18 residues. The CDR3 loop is CASSASDGGEPNTGELFF. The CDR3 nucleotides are TGTGCCAGCAGCGCTTCTGACGGGGGGGAACCGAACACCGGGGAGCTGTTTTTT.

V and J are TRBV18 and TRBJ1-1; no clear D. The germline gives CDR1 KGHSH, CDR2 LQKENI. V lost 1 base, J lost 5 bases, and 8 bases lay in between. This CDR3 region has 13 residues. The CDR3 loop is CASSPQGGTEAFF. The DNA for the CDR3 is TGTGCCAGCTCACCACAGGGAGGGACTGAAGCTTTCTTT.

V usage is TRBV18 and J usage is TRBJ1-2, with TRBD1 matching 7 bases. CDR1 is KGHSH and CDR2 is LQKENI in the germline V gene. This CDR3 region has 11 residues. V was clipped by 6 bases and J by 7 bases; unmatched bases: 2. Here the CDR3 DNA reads TGTGCCAGCTCTTCAGGGGGTGGCTACACCTTC. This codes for CASSSGGGYTF.

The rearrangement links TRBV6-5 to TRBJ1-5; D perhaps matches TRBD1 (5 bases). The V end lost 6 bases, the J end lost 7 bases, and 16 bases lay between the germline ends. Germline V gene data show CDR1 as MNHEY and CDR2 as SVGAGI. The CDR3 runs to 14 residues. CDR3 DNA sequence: TGTGCCAGCAGCCCCGCGACAGTCCGGCAGCCCCAGCATTTT. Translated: CASSPATVRQPQHF.

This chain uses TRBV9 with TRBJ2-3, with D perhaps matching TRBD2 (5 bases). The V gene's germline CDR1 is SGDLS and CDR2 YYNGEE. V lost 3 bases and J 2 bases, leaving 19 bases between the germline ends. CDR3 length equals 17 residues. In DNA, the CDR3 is TGTGCCAGCAGCGCTAACAGACGGGGTAGATACACAGATACGCAGTATTTT. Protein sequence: CASSANRRGRYTDTQYF.

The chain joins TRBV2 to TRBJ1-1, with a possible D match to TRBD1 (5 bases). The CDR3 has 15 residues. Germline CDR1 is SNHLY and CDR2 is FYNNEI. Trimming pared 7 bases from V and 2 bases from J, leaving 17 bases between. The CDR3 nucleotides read TGTGCCAGCACCCCAGGGAGGATCTTAAACACTGAAGCTTTCTTT. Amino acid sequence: CASTPGRILNTEAFF.

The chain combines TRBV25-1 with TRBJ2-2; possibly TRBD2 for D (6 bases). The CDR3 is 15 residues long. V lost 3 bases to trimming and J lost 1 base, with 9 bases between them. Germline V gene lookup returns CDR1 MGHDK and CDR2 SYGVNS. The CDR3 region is CASSDHGGNTGELFF. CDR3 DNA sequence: TGTGCCAGCAGTGATCACGGGGGGAACACCGGGGAGCTGTTTTTT.

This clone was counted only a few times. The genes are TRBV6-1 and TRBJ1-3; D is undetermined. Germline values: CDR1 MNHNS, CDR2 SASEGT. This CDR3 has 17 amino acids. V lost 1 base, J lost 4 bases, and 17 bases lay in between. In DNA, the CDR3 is TGTGCCAGCAGTGAAGGAGTCCTGAACCTTCGGGGAAACACCATATATTTT. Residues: CASSEGVLNLRGNTIYF.

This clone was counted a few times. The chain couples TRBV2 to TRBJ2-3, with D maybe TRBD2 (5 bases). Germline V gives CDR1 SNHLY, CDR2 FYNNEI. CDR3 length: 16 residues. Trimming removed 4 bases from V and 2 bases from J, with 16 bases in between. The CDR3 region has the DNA TGTGCCAGCAGTGTCCGTCGAGCGGAGACCACAGATACGCAGTATTTT. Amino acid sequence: CASSVRRAETTDTQYF.

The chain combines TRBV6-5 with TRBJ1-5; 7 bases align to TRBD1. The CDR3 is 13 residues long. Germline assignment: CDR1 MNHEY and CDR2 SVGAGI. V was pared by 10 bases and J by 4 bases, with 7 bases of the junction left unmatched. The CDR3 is CATKTGRNQPQHF. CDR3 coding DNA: TGTGCCACCAAGACAGGGAGAAATCAGCCCCAGCATTTT.

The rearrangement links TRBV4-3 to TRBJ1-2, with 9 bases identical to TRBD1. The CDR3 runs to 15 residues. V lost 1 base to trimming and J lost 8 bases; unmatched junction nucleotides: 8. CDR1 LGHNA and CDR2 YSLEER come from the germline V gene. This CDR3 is CASSQAFGTGRGYTF. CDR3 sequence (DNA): TGCGCCAGCAGCCAAGCCTTCGGGACAGGGAGGGGCTACACCTTC.

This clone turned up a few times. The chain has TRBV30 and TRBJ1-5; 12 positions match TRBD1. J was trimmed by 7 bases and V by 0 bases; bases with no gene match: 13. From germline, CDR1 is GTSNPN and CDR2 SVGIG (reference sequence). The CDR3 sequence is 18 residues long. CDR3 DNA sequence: TGTGCCTGGAGTGTAGGAGGGACAGGGGGCCGACGAGGACAGCCCCAGCATTTT. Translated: CAWSVGGTGGRRGQPQHF.

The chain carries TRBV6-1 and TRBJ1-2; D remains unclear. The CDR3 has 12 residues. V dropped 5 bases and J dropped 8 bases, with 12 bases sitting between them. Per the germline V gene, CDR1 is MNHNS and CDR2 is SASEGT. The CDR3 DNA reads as TGTGCCAGCAGTAGAGCAACCGGGGGCTACACCTTC. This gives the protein CASSRATGGYTF.